This T cell receptor (beta chain) derives from a study of blood T cell repertoires in COVID-19. The assay was immunoSEQ multiplex PCR, and TCRdb's table has in-frame clones only and misses some. The sample lists under 200,000 clones, roughly 84% occurring once. This CDR3 contains 15 residues. CDR1 and CDR2 from the germline V gene are MNHEY and SVGEGT. V was clipped by 0 bases and J by 1 base; unmatched bases: 0. The chain combines TRBV6-2 or TRBV6-3 with TRBJ2-7, with TRBD2 identical over 10 bases. The TCR comes from a human donor in a cohort sampled during active COVID-19. The specimen sequenced was peripheral blood. CDR3 nucleotides: TGTGCCAGCAGTTACTCAGCGGGAGGGTCCTACGAGCAGTACTTC. Amino acids: CASSYSAGGSYEQYF.